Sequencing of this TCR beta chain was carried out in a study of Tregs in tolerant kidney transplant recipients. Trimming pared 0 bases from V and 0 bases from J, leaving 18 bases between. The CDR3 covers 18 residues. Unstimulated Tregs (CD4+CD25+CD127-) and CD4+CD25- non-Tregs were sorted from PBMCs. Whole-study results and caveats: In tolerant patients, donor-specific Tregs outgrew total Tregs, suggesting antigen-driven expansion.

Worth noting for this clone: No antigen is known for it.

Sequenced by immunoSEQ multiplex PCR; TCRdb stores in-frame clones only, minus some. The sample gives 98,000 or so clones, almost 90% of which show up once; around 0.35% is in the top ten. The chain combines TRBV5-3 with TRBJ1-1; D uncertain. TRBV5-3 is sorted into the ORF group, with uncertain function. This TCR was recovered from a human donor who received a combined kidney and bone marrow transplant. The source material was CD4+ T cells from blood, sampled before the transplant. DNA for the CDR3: TGTGCCAGAAGCTTGGGTCTTCCACGGAGTGGTATGAACACTGAAGCTTTCTTT. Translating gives CARSLGLPRSGMNTEAFF.